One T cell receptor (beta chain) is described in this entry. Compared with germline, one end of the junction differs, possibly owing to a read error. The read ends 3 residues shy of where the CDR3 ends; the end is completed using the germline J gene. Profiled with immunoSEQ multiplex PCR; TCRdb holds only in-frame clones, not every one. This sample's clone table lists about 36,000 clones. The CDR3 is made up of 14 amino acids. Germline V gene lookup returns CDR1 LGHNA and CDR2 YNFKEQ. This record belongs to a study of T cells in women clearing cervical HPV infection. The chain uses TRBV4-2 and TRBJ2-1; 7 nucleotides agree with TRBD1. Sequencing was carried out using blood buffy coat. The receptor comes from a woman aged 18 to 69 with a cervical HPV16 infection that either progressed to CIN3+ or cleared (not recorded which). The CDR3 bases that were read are TGCGCCAGCAGCCAAGATCCAGGGGGTGATGAG. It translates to CASSQDPGGDE. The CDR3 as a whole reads CASSQDPGGDEQFF.